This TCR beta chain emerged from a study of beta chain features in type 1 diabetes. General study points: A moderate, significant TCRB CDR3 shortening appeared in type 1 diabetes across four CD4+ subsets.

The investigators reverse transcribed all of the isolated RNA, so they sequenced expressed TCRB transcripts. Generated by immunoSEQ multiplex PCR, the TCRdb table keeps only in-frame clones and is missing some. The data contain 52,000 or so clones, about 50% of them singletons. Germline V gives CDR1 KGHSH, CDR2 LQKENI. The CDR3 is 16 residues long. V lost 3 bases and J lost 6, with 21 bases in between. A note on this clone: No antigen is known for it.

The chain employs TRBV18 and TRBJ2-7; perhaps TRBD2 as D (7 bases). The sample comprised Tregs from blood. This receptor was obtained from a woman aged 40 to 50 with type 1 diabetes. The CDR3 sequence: CASSPLAGEGGVEQYF. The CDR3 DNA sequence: TGTGCCAGCTCACCCCTAGCAGGGGAGGGCGGGGTCGAGCAGTACTTC.